These T cell receptor beta chains were read from a single sample in a study of T cells in Graves' hyperthyroidism and ophthalmopathy. TCRdb processed the multiplex PCR reads anew with MiXCR; each CDR3 protein has one entry. The table records about 620,000 distinct CDR3 sequences, around 15% of them present only once. The sample comprised blood. These receptors were obtained from a woman aged 25 to 39 with Graves' hyperthyroidism. Both conserved end residues are part of each CDR3. The order of the fields is clone size, V gene, J gene, D gene, CDR3 DNA, CDR3 protein. D genes are given only for firm matches. The listing skips clone size in some rows; elsewhere it reads once, few, many or a size class.

-	TRBV2	TRBJ2-2	-	TGTGCCAGCAGGGGGGACACGAGCACCGGGGAGCTGTTTTTT	CASRGDTSTGELFF
many	TRBV7-8	TRBJ2-5	-	TGTGCCAGCAGCTTACTGGAGACGCTAAGCCCACAAGAGACCCAGTACTTC	CASSLLETLSPQETQYF
many	TRBV7-8	TRBJ2-1	-	TGTGCCAGCAGCTTAGATAACCGGGCCGAGCAGTTCTTC	CASSLDNRAEQFF
few	TRBV11-2	TRBJ2-5	-	TGTGCCAGTAGGCGAAACCTGCAAGAGACCCAGTACTTC	CASRRNLQETQYF
-	TRBV14	TRBJ2-7	-	TGTGCCAGCAGCCAAGATGCAGGGCGGGAGCAGTACTTC	CASSQDAGREQYF
many	TRBV2	TRBJ2-7	TRBD2	TGTGCCAGCAGACCGGGACTAGCGGGAGGGCCCTACGAGCAGTACTTC	CASRPGLAGGPYEQYF
-	TRBV6-1	TRBJ2-7	TRBD1	TGTGCCAGCAGATCCGGGACAGGGGGTTACGGGCAGTACTTC	CASRSGTGGYGQYF
few	TRBV9	TRBJ2-1	-	TGTGCCAGCAGCTCCCAGGGGACACTCGACAATGAGCAGTTCTTC	CASSSQGTLDNEQFF
many	TRBV20-1	TRBJ2-7	TRBD1	TGCAGTGCGGGGACAGGGGGGAAAACCTACGAGCAGTACTTC	CSAGTGGKTYEQYF
few	TRBV29-1	TRBJ2-1	TRBD2	TGCAGCGTTGAAGAGGGACTAGTTGTCAGTGAGCAGTTCTTC	CSVEEGLVVSEQFF
-	TRBV28	TRBJ2-7	TRBD2	TGTGCCAGCAGTTTAACTAGCGGGAGGATCTACGAGCAGTACTTC	CASSLTSGRIYEQYF
many	TRBV5-1	TRBJ2-3	TRBD2	TGCGCCAGCACGATCCTAGCGGGAGAAGATACGCAGTATTTT	CASTILAGEDTQYF
few	TRBV27	TRBJ2-1	-	TGTGCCAGCAGTTTTTCGATCCACAATGAGCAGTTCTTC	CASSFSIHNEQFF
-	TRBV6-1	TRBJ1-3	-	TGTGCCAGCAGTGGCGCGGCGATCGGAAACACCATATATTTT	CASSGAAIGNTIYF